A single T cell receptor (beta chain) is shown here with its context. Time point of the sample: before trial treatment. This sample was included in a study of low-dose radiotherapy and immunotherapy resistance in tumors. Study overall: Cohort 1 patients were irradiated with 0.5 Gy fractions every 2 weeks to 6.5 Gy total. With 1 Gy per fraction every two weeks, Cohort 2 accumulated 13 Gy across 26 weeks. On an every-two-weeks schedule, patients received intravenous nivolumab 240 mg, along with ipilimumab 1 mg/kg every six weeks. Treatment included intravenous cyclophosphamide dosed at 200 mg/m2 every two weeks, one day before radiation and immunotherapy.

This CDR3 is built from 15 residues. Trimming took 0 bases from V and 0 from J, leaving 7 bases between them. Germline V gene sequence: CDR1 SGHRS, CDR2 YFSETQ. Primers used for first-strand cDNA, a TRAV- and TRBV-specific set, covered both alpha and beta chains. An approximately 19-cycle PCR with a constant-region primer and V-primer adapter amplified TCRs. TCRdb processed the reads anew with MiXCR; each CDR3 protein has one entry. The table includes some 88,000 distinct CDR3 sequences, 9.4% detected once. The chain uses TRBV5-1 and TRBJ2-1; unclear D gene. The sequencing used PBMCs, collected before treatment. This TCR derives from a male donor with prostate cancer. The CDR3 DNA is TGCGCCAGCAGCTTGGACGGCCCCTCCTACAATGAGCAGTTCTTC. Protein product: CASSLDGPSYNEQFF. Full variable domain (remainder filled in from reference TRBV5-1 and TRBJ2-1): KAGVTQTPRYLIKTRGQQVTLSCSPISGHRSVSWYQQTPGQGLQFLFEYFSETQRNKGNFPGRFSGRQFSNSRSEMNVSTLELGDSALYLCASSLDGPSYNEQFFGPGTRLTVL.